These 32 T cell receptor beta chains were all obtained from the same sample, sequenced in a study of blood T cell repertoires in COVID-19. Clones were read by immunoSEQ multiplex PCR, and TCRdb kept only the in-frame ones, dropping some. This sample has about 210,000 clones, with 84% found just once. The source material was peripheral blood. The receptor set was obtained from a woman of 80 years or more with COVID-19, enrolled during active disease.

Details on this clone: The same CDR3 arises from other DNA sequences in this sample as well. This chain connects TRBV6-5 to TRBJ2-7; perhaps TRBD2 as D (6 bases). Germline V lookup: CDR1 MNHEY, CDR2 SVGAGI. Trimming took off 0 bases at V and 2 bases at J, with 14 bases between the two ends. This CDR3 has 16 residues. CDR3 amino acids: CASSYSTGETAYEQYF. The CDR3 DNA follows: TGTGCCAGCAGTTACTCGACGGGAGAAACGGCCTACGAGCAGTACTTC.

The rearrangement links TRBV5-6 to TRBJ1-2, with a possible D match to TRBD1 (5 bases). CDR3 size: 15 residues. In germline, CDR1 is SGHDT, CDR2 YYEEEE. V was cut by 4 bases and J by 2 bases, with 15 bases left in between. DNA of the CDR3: TGTGCCAGCAGCCCGCATGGGGCCAGGAACTATGGCTACACCTTC. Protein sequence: CASSPHGARNYGYTF.

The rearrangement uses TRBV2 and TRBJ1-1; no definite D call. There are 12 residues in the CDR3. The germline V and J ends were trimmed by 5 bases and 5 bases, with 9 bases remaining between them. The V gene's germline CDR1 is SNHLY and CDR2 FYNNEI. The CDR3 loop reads CASSSDVTEAFF. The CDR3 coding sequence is TGTGCCAGCAGTAGCGACGTTACTGAAGCTTTCTTT.

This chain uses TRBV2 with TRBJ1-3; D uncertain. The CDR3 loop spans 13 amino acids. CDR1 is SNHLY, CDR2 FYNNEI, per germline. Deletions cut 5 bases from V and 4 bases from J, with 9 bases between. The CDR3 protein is CASSTTPGNTIYF. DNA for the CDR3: TGTGCCAGCAGTACTACGCCCGGAAACACCATATATTTT. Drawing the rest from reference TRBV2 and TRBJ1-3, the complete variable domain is EPEVTQTPSHQVTQMGQEVILRCVPISNHLYFYWYRQILGQKVEFLVSFYNNEISEKSEIFDDQFSVERPDGSNFTLKIRSTKLEDSAMYFCASSTTPGNTIYFGEGSWLTVV.

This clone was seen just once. The DNA of the CDR3 is TGTGCCAGCAGCCACGGAACGCGGGGGGACGGCTACACCTTC. It translates to CASSHGTRGDGYTF. This chain links TRBV5-4 with TRBJ1-2, with D perhaps matching TRBD1 (5 bases). The CDR3 is 14 amino acids. Germline V CDR1 and CDR2: SGHNT, YYREEE (reference sequence). V dropped 4 bases and J dropped 8 bases, with 18 bases sitting between them.

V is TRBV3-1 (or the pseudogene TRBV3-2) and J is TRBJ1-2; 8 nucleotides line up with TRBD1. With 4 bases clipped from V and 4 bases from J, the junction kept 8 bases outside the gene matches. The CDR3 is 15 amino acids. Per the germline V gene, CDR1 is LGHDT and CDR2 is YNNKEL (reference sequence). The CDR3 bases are TGTGCCAGCAGCCCCGCCGACAGGGGTTTCTATGGCTACACCTTC. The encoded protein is CASSPADRGFYGYTF.

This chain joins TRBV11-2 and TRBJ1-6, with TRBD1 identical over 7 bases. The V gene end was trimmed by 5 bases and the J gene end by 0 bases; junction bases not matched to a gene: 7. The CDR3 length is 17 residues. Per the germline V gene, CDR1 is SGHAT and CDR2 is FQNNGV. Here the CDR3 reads CASSPQQGSSYNSPLHF. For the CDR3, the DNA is TGTGCCAGCAGCCCCCAACAGGGGAGCTCCTATAATTCACCCCTCCACTTT.

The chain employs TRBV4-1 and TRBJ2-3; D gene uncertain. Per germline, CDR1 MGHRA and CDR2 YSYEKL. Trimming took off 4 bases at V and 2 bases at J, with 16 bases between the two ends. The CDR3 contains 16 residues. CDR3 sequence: CASSLVTTYHTDTQYF. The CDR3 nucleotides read TGCGCCAGCAGCCTCGTCACCACTTACCACACAGATACGCAGTATTTT.

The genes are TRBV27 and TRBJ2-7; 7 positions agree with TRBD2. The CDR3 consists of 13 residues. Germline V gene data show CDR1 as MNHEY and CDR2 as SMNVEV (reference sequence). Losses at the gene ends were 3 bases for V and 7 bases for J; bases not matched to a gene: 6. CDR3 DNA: TGTGCCAGCAGTTTTGGCGGGAGCCGGGAGCAGTACTTC. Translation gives CASSFGGSREQYF.

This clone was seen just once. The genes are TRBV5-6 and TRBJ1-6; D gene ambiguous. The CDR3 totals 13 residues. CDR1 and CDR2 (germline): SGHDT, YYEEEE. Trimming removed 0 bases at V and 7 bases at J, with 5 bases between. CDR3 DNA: TGTGCCAGCAGCTTGGCTACGAATTCACCCCTCCACTTT. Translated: CASSLATNSPLHF. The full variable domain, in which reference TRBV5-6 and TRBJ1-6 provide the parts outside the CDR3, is DAGVTQSPTHLIKTRGQQVTLRCSPKSGHDTVSWYQQALGQGPQFIFQYYEEEERQRGNFPDRFSGHQFPNYSSELNVNALLLGDSALYLCASSLATNSPLHFGNGTRLTVT.

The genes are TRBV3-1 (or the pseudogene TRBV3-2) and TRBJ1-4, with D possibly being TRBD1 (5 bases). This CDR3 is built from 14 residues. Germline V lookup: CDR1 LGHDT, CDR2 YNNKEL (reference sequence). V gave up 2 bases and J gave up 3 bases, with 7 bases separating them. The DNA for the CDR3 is TGTGCCAGCAGCCAAAGGGGTCCTAATGAAAAACTGTTTTTT. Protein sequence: CASSQRGPNEKLFF.

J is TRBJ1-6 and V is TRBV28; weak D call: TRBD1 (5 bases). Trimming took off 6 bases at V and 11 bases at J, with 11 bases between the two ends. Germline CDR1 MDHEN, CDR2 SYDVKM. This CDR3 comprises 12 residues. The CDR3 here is CASRGQVAPLHF. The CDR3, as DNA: TGTGCCAGCAGGGGGCAAGTCGCACCCCTCCACTTT.

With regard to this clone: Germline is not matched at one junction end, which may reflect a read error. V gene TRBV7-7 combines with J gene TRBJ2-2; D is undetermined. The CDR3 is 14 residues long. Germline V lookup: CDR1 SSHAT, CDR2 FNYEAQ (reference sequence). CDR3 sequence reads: CASSQTGNTGELFF. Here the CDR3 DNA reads TGTGCTAGCAGCCAAACCGGGAACACCGGGGAGCTGTTTTTT.

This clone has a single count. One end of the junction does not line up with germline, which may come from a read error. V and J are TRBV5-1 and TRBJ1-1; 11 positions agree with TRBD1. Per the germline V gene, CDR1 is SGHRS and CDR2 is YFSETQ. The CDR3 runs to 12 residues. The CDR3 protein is CASSLGTGGAVF. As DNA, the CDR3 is TGCGCCAGCAGCTTGGGGACAGGGGGCGCCGTATTT. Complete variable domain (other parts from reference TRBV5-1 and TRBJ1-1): KAGVTQTPRYLIKTRGQQVTLSCSPISGHRSVSWYQQTPGQGLQFLFEYFSETQRNKGNFPGRFSGRQFSNSRSEMNVSTLELGDSALYLCASSLGTGGAVFGQGTRLTVV.

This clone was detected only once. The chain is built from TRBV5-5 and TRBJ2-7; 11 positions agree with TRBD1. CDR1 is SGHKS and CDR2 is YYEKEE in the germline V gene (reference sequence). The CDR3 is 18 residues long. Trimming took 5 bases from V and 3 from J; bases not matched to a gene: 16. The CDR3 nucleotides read TGTGCCAGCAGGGTCCGGACAGGGGGCGCCGGGACTAGCTACGAGCAGTACTTC. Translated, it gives CASRVRTGGAGTSYEQYF.

CDR3 DNA: TGCGCCAGCAGCCGCGATGGCACTGAAGCTTTCTTT. Protein: CASSRDGTEAFF. The chain links TRBV5-1 to TRBJ1-1, with D hard to call. CDR1 SGHRS and CDR2 YFSETQ come from the germline V gene. The CDR3 consists of 12 residues. Trimming removed 4 bases at V and 4 bases at J, with 8 bases between.

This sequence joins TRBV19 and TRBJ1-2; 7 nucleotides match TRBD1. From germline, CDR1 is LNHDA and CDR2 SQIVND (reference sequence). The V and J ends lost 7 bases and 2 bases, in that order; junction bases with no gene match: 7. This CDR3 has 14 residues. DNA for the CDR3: TGTGCCAGTACCCCCGGGGGACAGAACTATGGCTACACCTTC. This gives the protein CASTPGGQNYGYTF.

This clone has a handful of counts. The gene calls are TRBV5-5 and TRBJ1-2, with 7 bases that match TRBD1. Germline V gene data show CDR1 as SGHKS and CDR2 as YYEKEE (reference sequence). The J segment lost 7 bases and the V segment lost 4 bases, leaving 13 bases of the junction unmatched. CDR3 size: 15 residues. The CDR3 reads CASSPRQGSIAGYTF. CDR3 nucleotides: TGTGCCAGCAGCCCGCGACAGGGAAGTATCGCTGGCTACACCTTC.

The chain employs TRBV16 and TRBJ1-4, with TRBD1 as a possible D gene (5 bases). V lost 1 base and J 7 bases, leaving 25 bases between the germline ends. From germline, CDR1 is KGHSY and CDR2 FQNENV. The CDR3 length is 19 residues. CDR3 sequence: CASSQLGDRGTAFAEKLFF. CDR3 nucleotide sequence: TGTGCCAGCAGCCAATTGGGGGACCGCGGGACGGCCTTTGCTGAAAAACTGTTTTTT.

The CDR3 spells CASRRKGTDGYTF. The DNA for the CDR3 is TGTGCCAGCAGGCGTAAGGGGACAGATGGCTACACCTTC. The chain uses TRBV6-6 and TRBJ1-2, with 7 nucleotides matching TRBD1. This CDR3 spans 13 amino acids. CDR1 and CDR2 from the germline V gene are MNHNY and SVGAGI (reference sequence). V shed 6 bases and J 6 bases; nucleotides not matched to a gene: 7.

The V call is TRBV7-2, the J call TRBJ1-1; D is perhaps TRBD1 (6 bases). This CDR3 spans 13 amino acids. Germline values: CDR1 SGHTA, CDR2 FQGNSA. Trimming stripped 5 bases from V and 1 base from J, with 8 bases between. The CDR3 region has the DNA TGTGCCAGCAGCCCGGGACAGAACACTGAAGCTTTCTTT. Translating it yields CASSPGQNTEAFF.

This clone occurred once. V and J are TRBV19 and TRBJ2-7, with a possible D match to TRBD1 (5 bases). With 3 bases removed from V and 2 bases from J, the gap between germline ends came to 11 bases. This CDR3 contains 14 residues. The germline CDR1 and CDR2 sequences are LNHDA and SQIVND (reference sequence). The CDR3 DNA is TGTGCCAGTAGTATTGCAGGGAATACCTACGAGCAGTACTTC. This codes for CASSIAGNTYEQYF.

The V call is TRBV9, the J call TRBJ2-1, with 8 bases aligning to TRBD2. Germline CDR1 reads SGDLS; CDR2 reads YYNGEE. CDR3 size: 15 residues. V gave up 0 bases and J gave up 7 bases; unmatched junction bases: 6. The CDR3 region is CASSVEGLEENEQFF. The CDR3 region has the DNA TGTGCCAGCAGCGTAGAGGGACTAGAGGAGAATGAGCAGTTCTTC.

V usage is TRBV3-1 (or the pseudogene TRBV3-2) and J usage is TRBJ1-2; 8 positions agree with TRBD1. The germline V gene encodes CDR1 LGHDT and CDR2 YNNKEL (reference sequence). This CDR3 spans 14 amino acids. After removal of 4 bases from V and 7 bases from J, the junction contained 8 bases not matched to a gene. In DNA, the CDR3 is TGTGCCAGCAGCCGAACACAGGGGGGTGGTGGCTACACCTTC. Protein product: CASSRTQGGGGYTF.

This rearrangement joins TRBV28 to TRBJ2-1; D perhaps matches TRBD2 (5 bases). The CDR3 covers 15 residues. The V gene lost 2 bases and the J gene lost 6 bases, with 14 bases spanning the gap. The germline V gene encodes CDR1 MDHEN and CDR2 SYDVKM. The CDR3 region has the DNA TGTGCCAGCAGTTTAACTAGTAGAGTGTCCAATGAGCAGTTCTTC. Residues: CASSLTSRVSNEQFF.

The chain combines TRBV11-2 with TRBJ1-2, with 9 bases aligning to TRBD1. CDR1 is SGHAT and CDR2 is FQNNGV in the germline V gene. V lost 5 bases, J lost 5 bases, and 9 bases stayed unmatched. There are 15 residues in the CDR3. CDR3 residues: CASSPEAGQGYGYTF. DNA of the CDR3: TGTGCCAGCAGCCCCGAGGCGGGACAGGGTTATGGCTACACCTTC.

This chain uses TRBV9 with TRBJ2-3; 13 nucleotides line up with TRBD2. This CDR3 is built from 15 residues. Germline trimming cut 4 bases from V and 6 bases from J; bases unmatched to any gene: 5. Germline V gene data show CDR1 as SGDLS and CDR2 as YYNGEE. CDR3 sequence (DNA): TGTGCCAGCAGCTCGGGACTAGCGGGGAGGGATACGCAGTATTTT. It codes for CASSSGLAGRDTQYF.

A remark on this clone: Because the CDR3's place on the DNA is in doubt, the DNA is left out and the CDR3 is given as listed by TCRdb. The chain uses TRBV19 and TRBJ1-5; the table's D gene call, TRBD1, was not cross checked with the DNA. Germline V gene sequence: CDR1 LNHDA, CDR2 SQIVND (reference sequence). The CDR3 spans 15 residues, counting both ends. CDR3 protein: CASAPGQVGISPSIF.

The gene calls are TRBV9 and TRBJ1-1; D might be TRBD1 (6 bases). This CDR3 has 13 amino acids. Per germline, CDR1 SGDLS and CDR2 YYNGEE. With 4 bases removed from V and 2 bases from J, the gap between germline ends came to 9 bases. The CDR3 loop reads CASSQGLNTEAFF. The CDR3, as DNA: TGTGCCAGCAGCCAGGGGCTTAACACTGAAGCTTTCTTT.

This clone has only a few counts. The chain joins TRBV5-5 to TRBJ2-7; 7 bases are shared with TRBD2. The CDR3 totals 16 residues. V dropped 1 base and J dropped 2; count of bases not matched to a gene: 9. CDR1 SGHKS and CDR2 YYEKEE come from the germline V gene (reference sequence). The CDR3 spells CASSLTGGGLTYEQYF. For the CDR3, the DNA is TGTGCCAGCAGCTTGACAGGCGGGGGTCTTACCTACGAGCAGTACTTC.

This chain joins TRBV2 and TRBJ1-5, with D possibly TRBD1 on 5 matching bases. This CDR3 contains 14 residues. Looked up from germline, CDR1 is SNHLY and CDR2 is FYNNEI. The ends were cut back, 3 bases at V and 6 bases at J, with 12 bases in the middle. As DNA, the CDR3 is TGTGCCAGCAGTGATCAGGGTAGGGGTCAGCCCCAGCATTTT. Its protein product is CASSDQGRGQPQHF.

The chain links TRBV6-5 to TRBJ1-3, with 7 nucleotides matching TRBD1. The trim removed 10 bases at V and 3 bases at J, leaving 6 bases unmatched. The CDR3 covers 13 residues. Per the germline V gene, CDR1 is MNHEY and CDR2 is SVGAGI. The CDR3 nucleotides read TGTGCCACGCGGCGGGACAGTGGAAACACCATATATTTT. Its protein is CATRRDSGNTIYF.